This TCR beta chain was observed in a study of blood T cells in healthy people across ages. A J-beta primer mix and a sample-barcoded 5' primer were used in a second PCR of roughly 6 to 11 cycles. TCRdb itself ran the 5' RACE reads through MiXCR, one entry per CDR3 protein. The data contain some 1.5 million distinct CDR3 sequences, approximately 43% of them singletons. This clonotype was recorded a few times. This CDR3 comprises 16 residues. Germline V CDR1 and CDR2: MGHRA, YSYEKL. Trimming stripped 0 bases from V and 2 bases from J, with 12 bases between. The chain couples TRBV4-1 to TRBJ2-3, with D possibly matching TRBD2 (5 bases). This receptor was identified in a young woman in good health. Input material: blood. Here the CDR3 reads CASSQESSPNTDTQYF. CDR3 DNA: TGCGCCAGCAGCCAAGAGTCTAGCCCTAACACAGATACGCAGTATTTT.